This is a list of T cell receptor beta chains from one sample in a study of radiotherapy plus CTLA-4 blockade in lung cancer. Clones were read by immunoSEQ multiplex PCR, and TCRdb kept only the in-frame ones, dropping some. The table has around 41,000 clones, around 70% seen once; the top ten hold 20% to 25%. Source: peripheral blood, taken from a patient treated with radiotherapy plus ipilimumab. These receptors all come from a human donor with non-small cell lung cancer who had a partial response to radiotherapy plus ipilimumab. Each CDR3 is given with its conserved first and last residue. D genes are given only for firm matches. Rows give clone size only sometimes, using once, few, many, or a class for an expanded clone.

v_gene	d_gene	j_gene	abundance	CDR3nt	CDR3aa
TRBV4-3	-	TRBJ1-5	-	TGCGCCAGCAGCCAAGATTCCACGTCGGATCAGCCCCAGCATTTT	CASSQDSTSDQPQHF
TRBV6-5	-	TRBJ1-3	-	TGTGCCAGCAGACCTGGAGGGTCGGGAAACACCATATATTTT	CASRPGGSGNTIYF
TRBV9	TRBD2	TRBJ2-5	-	TGTGCCAGCAGCGTAGCTCCAGCGGGGGGTGGCGAGACCCAGTACTTC	CASSVAPAGGGETQYF
TRBV7-6	TRBD2	TRBJ2-7	once	TGTGCCAGCAGCTTAAGTTCCCTTAGCGGGAGTTACGAGCAGTACTTC	CASSLSSLSGSYEQYF
TRBV5-6	-	TRBJ1-1	-	TGTGCCAGCAGCTTGTTCCGGGACACTGAAGCTTTCTTT	CASSLFRDTEAFF
TRBV7-3	TRBD2	TRBJ2-1	few	TGTGCCAGCTCCTACGGGGGGTACAATGAGCAGTTCTTC	CASSYGGYNEQFF
TRBV25-1	-	TRBJ2-1	-	TGTGCCAGCAGTGACGGGGTAGGGGGCAATGAGCAGTTCTTC	CASSDGVGGNEQFF
TRBV19	TRBD1	TRBJ1-5	-	TGTGCCAGTAGTATAGAAGACAGGGTTGTGAATCAGCCCCAGCATTTT	CASSIEDRVVNQPQHF
TRBV19	-	TRBJ2-7	-	TGTGCCAGTAGTATCCAGGGCGAGCAGTACTTC	CASSIQGEQYF
TRBV18	-	TRBJ1-5	-	TGTGCCAGCTCACCGGAGGGGATTGGCAATCAGCCCCAGCATTTT	CASSPEGIGNQPQHF
TRBV27	-	TRBJ1-1	-	TGTGCCAGCAGAAAAGGGGTGAACACTGAAGCTTTCTTT	CASRKGVNTEAFF
TRBV15	-	TRBJ2-1	once	TGTGCCACCAGCAGAGCTTACAATGAGCAGTTCTTC	CATSRAYNEQFF
TRBV5-1	-	TRBJ2-1	-	TGCGCCAGCAGCTTGGCCTCGCGGGTCGGCTACAATGAGCAGTTCTTC	CASSLASRVGYNEQFF
TRBV7-8	-	TRBJ1-1	-	TGTGCCAGCAGCCCCAGACAGGAACTCATGAACACTGAAGCTTTCTTT	CASSPRQELMNTEAFF
TRBV2	-	TRBJ1-2	-	TGTGCCAGCAGTGATCGGGGGACTATAGGCTACACCTTC	CASSDRGTIGYTF
TRBV27	-	TRBJ2-3	-	TGTGCCAGCGCTGGGAGGTCCTTCACAGATACGCAGTATTTT	CASAGRSFTDTQYF
TRBV5-1	TRBD2	TRBJ2-2	-	TGCGCCAGCCGCGCCCTGGAGCGGGGGGACACCGGGGAGCTGTTTTTT	CASRALERGDTGELFF
TRBV27	-	TRBJ2-1	-	TGTGCCAGCAGTTCGAACCGCGGGCGAGACGTTGAGCAGTTCTTC	CASSSNRGRDVEQFF
TRBV6-5	-	TRBJ2-7	-	TGTGCCAGCAGTCAGACCGACAGCCTTCCCTACGAGCAGTACTTC	CASSQTDSLPYEQYF
TRBV4-1	-	TRBJ2-3	-	TGCGCCAGCAGCCCCTTAGGACACCAGAGCACAGATACGCAGTATTTT	CASSPLGHQSTDTQYF
TRBV7-2	TRBD1	TRBJ1-2	-	TGTGCCAGCAGCCTAGACTCTGGAAGGACAGGGTGGGACACCTTC	CASSLDSGRTGWDTF
TRBV6-5	TRBD1	TRBJ1-2	-	TGTGCCAGCAGTCAACCCGGGACAGCCGGCTACACCTTC	CASSQPGTAGYTF
TRBV27	TRBD1	TRBJ1-1	once	TGTGCCAGCAGTATGACAGGGGTCGCAAGTTTCATGAACACTGAAGCTTTCTTT	CASSMTGVASFMNTEAFF
TRBV7-9	-	TRBJ2-7	-	TGTGCCAGCAGCCCGGGTAACCTGCAATACGAGCAGTACTTC	CASSPGNLQYEQYF
TRBV7-9	-	TRBJ1-1	few	TGTGCCAGCAGCCCCGCTTTGGAGGGGCCCACTGAAGCTTTCTTT	CASSPALEGPTEAFF
TRBV4-3	-	TRBJ2-3	-	TGCGCCAGCAGCCAAGGAAGCATTTCGAACACAGATACGCAGTATTTT	CASSQGSISNTDTQYF
TRBV5-6	-	TRBJ1-2	-	TGTGCCAGCAGCTCGGGAGGTCGGAGCTATGGCTACACCTTC	CASSSGGRSYGYTF
TRBV29-1	TRBD1	TRBJ2-5	-	TGCAGCGTTGTCAAGGGGGCCGGGGAGACCCAGTACTTC	CSVVKGAGETQYF
TRBV7-6	-	TRBJ2-6	-	TGTGCCAGCAGCTTAGAGGGGTCCGGAAGCGTCCTGACTTTC	CASSLEGSGSVLTF
TRBV7-9	TRBD1	TRBJ1-2	-	TGTGCCAGCAGCTTAGGGGACAGGGGTAGTCATGGCTACACCTTC	CASSLGDRGSHGYTF
TRBV14	TRBD1	TRBJ1-2	-	TGTGCCAGCAGCCAGCGGGGGACAGGGAGTGGCTATGGCTACACCTTC	CASSQRGTGSGYGYTF
TRBV18	-	TRBJ1-1	-	TGTGCCAGCTCACCTAAACAAAACACTGAAGCTTTCTTT	CASSPKQNTEAFF
TRBV4-1	-	TRBJ1-4	-	TGCGCCAGCAGCCAAGATGGGGGAGGCGGGGGGGAAAAACTGTTTTTT	CASSQDGGGGGEKLFF
TRBV2	-	TRBJ1-2	-	TGTGCCAGCAGTGTCGGGGGGTCGGGTAGCGGCTATGGCTACACCTTC	CASSVGGSGSGYGYTF
TRBV5-1	TRBD1	TRBJ2-5	few	TGCGCCAGCAGCTTGTACAGGGGGGAGACCCAGTACTTC	CASSLYRGETQYF
TRBV7-3	-	TRBJ2-2	-	TGTGCCAGCAGCCTCTACGGACAGGCGGGAACCGGGGAGCTGTTTTTT	CASSLYGQAGTGELFF
TRBV27	-	TRBJ2-2	-	TGTGCCAGCCAGAGAAGGACAGAGACCGGGGAGCTGTTTTTT	CASQRRTETGELFF
TRBV5-1	TRBD1	TRBJ2-5	-	TGCGCCAGCAGACGACAGGGGGCCGAGACCCAGTACTTC	CASRRQGAETQYF
TRBV7-9	TRBD1	TRBJ1-6	few	TGTGCCACCGGGACAGGGAGTTCACCCCTCCACTTT	CATGTGSSPLHF
TRBV11-3	-	TRBJ2-1	-	TGTGCCAGCAGCCCCGGGACTCGAGATCTTAGCTCCTACAATGAGCAGTTCTTC	CASSPGTRDLSSYNEQFF
TRBV7-9	TRBD2	TRBJ2-7	few	TGTGCCAGCAGCTCAAGCGGGAGCGCCTACGAGCAGTACTTC	CASSSSGSAYEQYF
TRBV6-6	-	TRBJ2-2	few	TGTGCCAGCAGGTCCAGGGCCGGGGAGCTGTTTTTT	CASRSRAGELFF
TRBV14	-	TRBJ1-1	few	TGTGCCAGCAGCCAACGACAGAACACTGAAGCTTTCTTT	CASSQRQNTEAFF
TRBV30	-	TRBJ1-3	-	TGTGCCTGGAGTACTCAAACCCGAAACACCATATATTTT	CAWSTQTRNTIYF
TRBV7-9	-	TRBJ1-2	-	TGTGCCAGCAGCTTGGGCGGACAGCGCCGAGATGGCTACACCTTC	CASSLGGQRRDGYTF
TRBV7-2	TRBD1	TRBJ2-1	many	TGTGCCAGCGGTATCAGGGGGAAGAAGTTCTTC	CASGIRGKKFF
TRBV7-2	-	TRBJ2-1	-	TGTGCCAGCAGCTTACGGAGCGGCCCCGGGGATGAGCAGTTCTTC	CASSLRSGPGDEQFF
TRBV7-2	-	TRBJ1-6	-	TGTGCCAGCAGCTCCACCCGTCGCGGCAATTCACCCCTCCACTTT	CASSSTRRGNSPLHF
TRBV29-1	-	TRBJ2-1	-	TGCAGCGTTGGACAGAGCTCCTACAATGAGCAGTTCTTC	CSVGQSSYNEQFF
TRBV5-4	TRBD1	TRBJ1-1	-	TGTGCCAGCAGCTACGGACAGGGGAACACTGAAGCTTTCTTT	CASSYGQGNTEAFF
TRBV6-5	-	TRBJ2-5	-	TGTGCCAGCCGACAGCAAGAGACCCAGTACTTC	CASRQQETQYF
TRBV7-9	TRBD1	TRBJ1-2	many	TGTGCCAGCACAGGGGCTTCAGGGGGCTATGGCTACACCTTC	CASTGASGGYGYTF
TRBV30	-	TRBJ1-1	-	TGTGCCTGGAGGCGGACAGCGAACACTGAAGCTTTCTTT	CAWRRTANTEAFF
TRBV27	TRBD1	TRBJ1-2	-	TGTGCCAGCAGGACAGGGGGATTCGGCTACACCTTC	CASRTGGFGYTF